This is a list of T cell receptor beta chains from one sample in a study of OX40 agonist ivuxolimab in advanced cancers. TCRdb's copy holds only in-frame clones and misses some; the assay was immunoSEQ multiplex PCR. The sample gives tens of thousands of clones, 80% of which show up once; 8.2% is in the top ten. This sample comprised CD4+ or CD8+ T cells sorted from blood, obtained in a trial of the OX40 agonist ivuxolimab. These receptors all come from an adult with an advanced solid tumor such as melanoma, head and neck, liver or kidney cancer. CDR3s include the opening cysteine and the closing phenylalanine or tryptophan. The order of the fields is clone size, D gene, V gene, J gene, CDR3 protein, CDR3 DNA. The D gene is left open where the match is weak. Clone size is shown for a subset of rows, as once, few, many or a class of expanded clone.

-	TRBD2	TRBV19	TRBJ2-5	CASSMRGGETQYF	TGTGCCAGTAGTATGCGGGGGGGAGAGACCCAGTACTTC
-	TRBD1	TRBV6-5	TRBJ1-5	CASSYRTGNNQPQHF	TGTGCCAGCAGTTACCGGACAGGGAACAATCAGCCCCAGCATTTT
-	-	TRBV7-6	TRBJ2-2	CASSLATTGELFF	TGTGCCAGCAGCTTAGCCACCACCGGGGAGCTGTTTTTT
-	-	TRBV6-6	TRBJ1-1	CASTSRVVTEAFF	TGTGCCAGCACGAGCCGCGTGGTCACTGAAGCTTTCTTT
many	-	TRBV2	TRBJ1-2	CASSGGVGYTF	TGTGCCAGCAGTGGAGGGGTTGGCTACACCTTC
-	-	TRBV5-1	TRBJ2-3	CASSLESEWGTQYF	TGCGCCAGCAGCTTGGAGTCAGAGTGGGGGACGCAGTATTTT
-	-	TRBV7-9	TRBJ1-2	CASSLVVGGALAHGYTF	TGTGCCAGCAGCTTAGTTGTCGGGGGGGCCTTGGCCCATGGCTACACCTTC
-	-	TRBV27	TRBJ2-5	CASSHRGGQETQYF	TGTGCCAGCAGTCACAGGGGGGGGCAAGAGACCCAGTACTTC
few	-	TRBV27	TRBJ1-6	CASSFSQGRANYNSPLHF	TGTGCCAGCAGTTTCTCGCAGGGCAGGGCGAACTATAATTCACCCCTCCACTTT
-	TRBD1	TRBV2	TRBJ2-3	CASSRQGETDTQYF	TGTGCCAGCAGCCGACAGGGGGAAACAGATACGCAGTATTTT
-	TRBD2	TRBV5-8	TRBJ2-2	CASSAGGGAFSGELFF	TGTGCCAGCAGCGCGGGCGGGGGGGCCTTCTCCGGGGAGCTGTTTTTT
-	TRBD1	TRBV4-2	TRBJ2-2	CASEGATGELFF	TGTGCCTCCGAGGGGGCCACCGGGGAGCTGTTTTTT
-	-	TRBV7-2	TRBJ2-5	CASSLALRGLQETQYF	TGTGCCAGCAGCTTAGCCTTGCGGGGGCTTCAAGAGACCCAGTACTTC
-	-	TRBV7-9	TRBJ1-1	CASSSGDGEAFF	TGTGCCAGCAGCTCAGGCGATGGTGAAGCTTTCTTT
-	-	TRBV6-1	TRBJ2-1	CASSELAGASTYNEQFF	TGTGCCAGCAGTGAGCTGGCGGGGGCGTCAACCTACAATGAGCAGTTCTTC
-	-	TRBV5-1	TRBJ2-6	CASSLLGISGANVLTF	TGCGCCAGCAGCTTGCTGGGGATCTCTGGGGCCAACGTCCTGACTTTC
-	TRBD1	TRBV7-7	TRBJ2-2	CASSSRQGAPGELFF	TGTGCCAGCAGCTCGAGACAGGGGGCTCCCGGGGAGCTGTTTTTT
-	TRBD2	TRBV29-1	TRBJ2-7	CSVRTSGNYEQYF	TGCAGCGTCAGGACTAGCGGGAACTACGAGCAGTACTTC
-	TRBD1	TRBV5-4	TRBJ2-3	CASRSTGRGIVGTDTQYF	TGTGCCAGCAGGTCGACAGGGAGAGGGATTGTGGGGACAGATACGCAGTATTTT
once	-	TRBV6-5	TRBJ1-2	CASSATPGDGYTF	TGTGCCAGCAGTGCTACCCCAGGGGACGGCTACACCTTC
-	-	TRBV5-6	TRBJ2-3	CASSPSTDTQYF	TGTGCCAGCAGCCCTAGCACAGATACGCAGTATTTT
-	-	TRBV7-2	TRBJ2-4	CASSFGARDIQYF	TGTGCCAGCAGCTTTGGGGCCCGGGACATTCAGTACTTC
-	TRBD2	TRBV27	TRBJ2-3	CASTQHTLAGVGPDTQYF	TGTGCCAGCACCCAACACACCCTAGCGGGAGTTGGTCCAGATACGCAGTATTTT
once	TRBD2	TRBV7-2	TRBJ2-5	CASSSSGRETQYF	TGTGCCAGCAGCTCTAGCGGGAGGGAGACCCAGTACTTC
-	-	TRBV19	TRBJ2-3	CASRLVVGDTQYF	TGTGCCAGCAGACTAGTAGTCGGGGATACGCAGTATTTT
-	-	TRBV5-4	TRBJ1-1	CASSLGLNEAFF	TGTGCCAGCAGCTTGGGACTGAATGAAGCTTTCTTT
-	TRBD1	TRBV29-1	TRBJ2-5	CSVDPGTGEETQYF	TGCAGCGTCGACCCCGGGACAGGGGAGGAGACCCAGTACTTC
-	-	TRBV7-9	TRBJ2-1	CASTLKNEQFF	TGTGCCAGCACCCTTAAGAATGAGCAGTTCTTC
-	-	TRBV20-1	TRBJ2-7	CSARTGYEQYF	TGCAGTGCTAGAACAGGGTACGAGCAGTACTTC
-	TRBD1	TRBV5-1	TRBJ2-5	CASSWGTAGTQYF	TGCGCCAGCAGCTGGGGGACAGCAGGGACCCAGTACTTC
-	TRBD1	TRBV7-8	TRBJ1-6	CASSLVATGGNSPLHF	TGTGCCAGCAGCTTAGTGGCGACAGGGGGAAATTCACCCCTCCACTTT